The present entry profiles one T cell receptor (beta chain) with its context. Its antigen is unknown. Base qualities were left out, and no much larger clone turns up one base away. This entry belongs to a study of cytomegalovirus exposure and HLA in healthy donors (dated by TCRdb to the late 2010s). For context, the study as a whole: An earlier analysis of some 600 of the donors reported under 300 Gb of sequence data and 117 million unique TCR beta sequences obtained from around 190 million T cells. Around 320 gigabases of sequencing data and approximately 80 million unique TCR sequences were included in an early release covering roughly 700 HLA-typed donors. Of the 300 to 500 genotyped donors, approximately 81% were placed in the genetic ancestry cluster associated with self-reported Caucasian donors. The study was designed to test whether signatures of past pathogen exposure could be identified by cataloging public T cell receptors. The T cell repertoires of under 750 subjects were profiled by immunosequencing and related to cytomegalovirus serostatus. Along with the approximately 650-subject first cohort, a separate validation cohort of some 130 different subjects was used. High-throughput TCR immunosequencing, statistical association of individual TCRs with disease status, and machine learning were combined to predict cytomegalovirus infection status. A later analysis re-examined previously published TCR beta repertoires from more than 550 donors and added high-resolution HLA genotyping to investigate patterns of TCR occurrence. In the later analysis, no new phenotypic data were used to find candidate immune exposures; instead, reliance was placed on TCR beta sequences and their occurrence across donors. To decide whether each TCR beta V gene segment behaved as functional or pseudogenic, an earlier analysis of approximately 600 of the donors relied on high-throughput TCR beta sequencing. Alongside the repertoire data, information on donor age, sex, ethnicity and CMV serostatus was compiled. In a later genetic analysis, genome-wide SNP genotypes for about 65% of the roughly 670 donors were used, and that subset was treated as a discovery cohort. All discovery cohort repertoires had been generated on a single sequencing platform. HLA typing covered class I and class II loci at four-digit resolution. Typing coverage varied by locus: about 620-640 donors for A, B, C, DRB1 and DQB1; roughly 520 for DQA1; some 610 for DPA1; approximately 490 for DPB1. Because of strong linkage in the cohort, roughly five DR-DQ haplotypes were treated as single units for association and clustering. Among roughly 400 genotyped donors of the cohort, an average of around 250,000 unique TCR beta nucleotide sequences was sequenced per donor, of which approximately 18% were non-productive.

Broader findings and caveats from the paper: Assigning TCR associations to individual alleles was difficult when HLA alleles, especially DR and DQ, strongly co-occurred. According to a later genetic analysis, donors in an Asian-associated ancestry cluster had fewer N-insertions in productive TCRs than the approximately 630-donor mean. In an earlier analysis of 450 to 750 of the donors, most TCR beta V segments appeared in productive rearrangements about 87% or about 30% of the time, broadly matching IMGT annotations. Because some donors lacked HLA typing at each locus, the association tests relied only on the typed subset. In this cohort, only TCR beta chains were sequenced, and detectable features were limited by the absence of alpha or paired-chain data. A total of fewer than 200 TCR beta chains were listed by the study as associated with cytomegalovirus. In a later analysis, most CMV-associated TCR beta chains were found to appear HLA-restricted, with HLA associations seemingly driven largely by CMV exposure. Linkage disequilibrium might explain the correlated functional status among segregating V segments, but an unknown experimental factor could not be excluded. CMV serostatus was the only immune exposure information available for the cohort. Several of the top co-occurrence clusters appeared to be linked to parvovirus B19, influenza, CMV and Epstein-Barr virus, according to a later analysis. The classifier was reported to diagnose cytomegalovirus status with high specificity and sensitivity in both the original and validation cohorts. A later genetic analysis associated a missense DCLRE1C variant with V-gene and J-gene trimming of TCR beta chains, and an independent cohort replicated the association. The earlier analysis of some 560 of the donors excluded some 15 rarely observed V segments, including chromosome 9 orphons, because counts were too low. A few of the identified cytomegalovirus-associated TCR beta chains were confirmed in vitro to be specific for cytomegalovirus antigens. Most TCR sequences were observed very rarely across donors, whereas some public TCRs were present in many individuals. Specific HLA alleles were associated with 15,000 to 20,000 TCR beta sequences at a false discovery rate of 0.05 in a later analysis. A further reported finding was that TCR beta sequences accurately predicted the HLA-A and HLA-B alleles for most subjects in the first cohort. Presence/absence analyses assumed roughly uniform sequencing depth across donors, an assumption that may not hold. The authors suggested that the approach could potentially be extended to other disease states and immunological phenotypes. A later analysis found that TCR association rates varied across HLA loci, with DRB1 alleles showing the most associated TCRs and HLA-C alleles the fewest. The sequencing pipeline was judged likely to have produced a cluster of highly shared sequence variants as a technical artifact. A later analysis found that HLA-associated TCR beta chains were more clonally expanded and had lower generation probabilities than equally common non-associated chains.

The cohort consisted of 670 or so healthy bone marrow donors. All cohort members were sampled while nominally healthy, although unrecorded immune exposures were likely present. The donor tested CMV seronegative and was one of the 352 seronegative cohort members. Each donor provided a peripheral blood sample, and peripheral blood mononuclear cells were used for TCR beta sequencing. The Qiagen DNeasy Blood Extraction Kit was used to extract genomic DNA from the blood cell samples. The protocol used for the library was the immunoSEQ multiplex PCR assay. The multiplex PCR relied on a mix of 60 forward primers for TCR Vbeta segments and 13 reverse primers for TCR Jbeta segments. The CDR3 region of rearranged TCR beta genes was amplified from genomic DNA by a multiplex PCR assay. The amplified TCR beta libraries were sequenced on the Illumina HiSeq System as 87-base-pair reads. The authors processed their data as follows. In a later analysis, 80 million or so unique TCR beta chains were counted across the roughly 670 repertoires, and about 10 million of these chains were shared by at least two donors. To remove PCR and sequencing errors, raw reads were error-corrected and collapsed into unique sequences using a nearest-neighbor algorithm that merged closely related sequences. V, D and J gene segments were assigned by aligning CDR3 sequences to IMGT reference sequences. For a sequence to be retained, a match of at least six nucleotides was required to both a V gene segment and a J gene segment. A rearrangement was called productive if the CDR3 had no stop codons and remained in frame with V and J, and every other rearrangement was called non-productive. Following IMGT convention, CDR3 was defined as the stretch from the second conserved V-encoded cysteine to the conserved J-encoded phenylalanine. In an earlier analysis of around 600 of the donors, sequences lacking an unambiguous match to a single V gene segment were excluded. In an earlier analysis of around 590 of the donors, a V segment was called functional when productive rearrangements were above 56.7%, and segregating when the standard deviation between donors exceeded 5%. To diagnose cytomegalovirus status from the catalog of TCR beta chain sequences, a statistical classification framework was built. V and J gene assignment, in a later analysis, came from comparing TCR nucleotide sequences with IMGT/GENE-DB human TR gene sequences. A later analysis assigned CDR3 sequences and most-parsimonious VDJ recombination scenarios with the TCRdist pipeline. In a later analysis, every TCR beta chain was defined by the combination of its CDR3 amino acid sequence and its V-gene family, and reads without a unique V-gene family were dropped. As a way to deal with suspected cross-contamination and a sequencing artifact, a later analysis dropped more than 500 nucleotide sequences that were highly shared and had low generation probability. In a later analysis, a clonal expansion index for each public chain was calculated from normalized within-repertoire ranks of inferred template counts. In a later analysis, generation probabilities were computed using a VDJ recombination model fitted to out-of-frame rearrangements, and the results were checked against IGoR. In a later analysis, hypergeometric tests were used to score TCR-TCR, TCR-HLA and TCR-CMV co-occurrence, with a repertoire-size bias correction applied to TCR pairs. In a later analysis, false discovery rates were estimated by permuting HLA or CMV assignments 20 times. In a later analysis, co-occurring TCRs were grouped using DBSCAN, with TCRdist sequence similarity added in when clustering inside HLA-allele-positive subsets. For co-occurrence clustering, repertoires with fewer than 30,000 or more than 120,000 public chains were excluded, along with a handful of repertoires with anomalous nucleotide sharing. TCRdb provides this immuneACCESS table in a form limited to in-frame rearrangements. Some clones are lacking; in checked studies, under half of them reflect an unresolved V gene, and why the rest are absent is not known. V, J and clone size derive from that table, while D and trimming were established from the DNA sequence. In this sample the table shows roughly 200,000 clones, 85% of which occur a single time. The ten biggest clones cover approximately 2.1% of the sample.

This receptor was identified in a woman between 50 and 59 years old in good health and CMV-seronegative. The specimen was PBMCs.

The encoded CDR3 is CASSLVGTSNTGELFF. The nucleotide sequence reads TGTGCCAGCAGCTTAGTCGGGACATCGAACACCGGGGAGCTGTTTTTT. The chain is encoded by TRBV7-2 joined to TRBJ2-2; perhaps TRBD1 is the D gene, with 6 bases matching. V is pared back by 1 base and J by 0 bases, with 9 bases lying between the germline termini. CDR1 SGHTA and CDR2 FQGNSA were looked up in the germline V gene. The CDR3 sequence holds 16 residues, the cysteine and phenylalanine included. Only the CDR3 region is kept as DNA, spanning 48 bases read in frame from base 1. Reference TRBV7-2 and TRBJ2-2 genes cover what lies past the CDR3, so the full variable domain is GAGVSQSPSNKVTEKGKDVELRCDPISGHTALYWYRQSLGQGLEFLIYFQGNSAPDKSGLPSDRFSAERTGGSVSTLTIQRTQQEDSAVYLCASSLVGTSNTGELFFGEGSRLTVL.